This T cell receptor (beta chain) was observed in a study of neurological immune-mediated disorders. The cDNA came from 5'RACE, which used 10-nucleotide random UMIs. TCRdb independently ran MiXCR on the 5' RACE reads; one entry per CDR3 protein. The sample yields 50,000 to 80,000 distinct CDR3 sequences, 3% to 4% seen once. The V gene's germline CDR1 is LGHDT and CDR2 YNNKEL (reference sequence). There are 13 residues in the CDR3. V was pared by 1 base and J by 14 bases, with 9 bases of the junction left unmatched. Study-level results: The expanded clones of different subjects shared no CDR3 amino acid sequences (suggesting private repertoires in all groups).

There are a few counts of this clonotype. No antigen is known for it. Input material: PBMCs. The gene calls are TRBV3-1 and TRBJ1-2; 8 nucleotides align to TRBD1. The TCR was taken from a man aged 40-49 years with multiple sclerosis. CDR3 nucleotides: TGTGCCAGCAGCCAAGGGACAGGGCCTGGCCAAACCTTC. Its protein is CASSQGTGPGQTF. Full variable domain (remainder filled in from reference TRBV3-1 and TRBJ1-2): DTAVSQTPKYLVTQMGNDKSIKCEQNLGHDTMYWYKQDSKKFLKIMFSYNNKELIINETVPNRFSPKSPDKAHLNLHINSLELGDSAVYFCASSQGTGPGQTFGSGTRLTVV.